These 11 T cell receptor beta chains were sequenced from one sample in a study of vaccination and CD4 T cells after COVID-19. The Oncomine TCR Beta short-read assay was applied to DNA of cultured CD4+ T cells. TCRdb processed the PCR reads anew with MiXCR; each CDR3 protein has one entry. This sample carries about 16,000 distinct CDR3 sequences, approximately 63% of them seen once, and the ten largest clones take about 12%. These TCRs are of unknown antigen specificity. Treatment described: roughly 10-day PBMC culture with coronavirus spike peptide pools or control peptides (ViraFEST assay). The sample taken for sequencing was CD4+ T cells from blood, cultured in vitro. These receptors all come from a human donor who had recovered from COVID-19.

V is TRBV7-9 and J is TRBJ2-1; D is perhaps TRBD2 (5 bases). The CDR3 is 15 amino acids. Trimming cost V 4 bases and J 3 bases, with 13 bases left between them. Germline CDR1 and CDR2: SEHNR and FQNEAQ (reference sequence). The chain's CDR3 is CASSYEGNYYNEQFF. DNA of the CDR3: TGTGCCAGCAGCTACGAGGGAAACTACTACAATGAGCAGTTCTTC.

This rearrangement joins TRBV7-8 to TRBJ1-2; D is perhaps TRBD1 (5 bases). Germline lookup yields CDR1 SGHVS and CDR2 FQNEAQ. Trimming removed 7 bases at V and 0 bases at J, with 18 bases between. The CDR3 has 16 amino acids. Written as DNA, the CDR3 is TGTGCCAGCACAACCGGACGGGGGGGGACTAACTATGGCTACACCTTC. This encodes CASTTGRGGTNYGYTF.

With respect to this clonotype: Compared with germline, one end of the junction differs, possibly owing to a read error. This chain joins TRBV20-1 and TRBJ2-5, with 10 bases aligning to TRBD2. This CDR3 has 13 residues. Looked up from germline, CDR1 is DFQATT and CDR2 is SNEGSKA (reference sequence). The CDR3 bases are TGCAGTGCTAGGACTAGCGGGCGGAGGACCCGGTACTTC. Protein product: CSARTSGRRTRYF.

This clonotype appeared a few times. This chain joins TRBV20-1 and TRBJ1-6; a possible D gene is TRBD1 (6 bases). CDR1 DFQATT and CDR2 SNEGSKA come from the germline V gene (reference sequence). V lost 6 bases and J 4 bases, leaving 16 bases between the germline ends. CDR3 length: 15 amino acids. The CDR3: CSARDIQTYNSPLHF. CDR3 coding DNA: TGCAGTGCAAGGGACATTCAGACGTATAATTCACCCCTCCACTTT.

In its sample, this clonotype was seen a few times. The chain has TRBV7-2 and TRBJ2-3, with TRBD2 identical over 11 bases. Germline CDR1 SGHTA, CDR2 FQGNSA. The CDR3 is made up of 19 amino acids. The trim removed 5 bases at V and 8 bases at J, leaving 21 bases unmatched. The CDR3: CASSPYFVAGGLHLRTQYF. Here the CDR3 DNA reads TGTGCCAGCAGCCCCTACTTCGTAGCGGGGGGGCTTCACCTACGTACGCAGTATTTT.

This clonotype was seen once. This chain links TRBV18 with TRBJ2-5, with 10 bases matching TRBD1. Per the germline V gene, CDR1 is KGHSH and CDR2 is LQKENI. CDR3 size: 15 residues. V was pared by 3 bases and J by 5 bases, with 6 bases of the junction left unmatched. CDR3 amino acids: CASSPPDRGLETQYF. CDR3 DNA: TGTGCCAGCTCACCTCCCGACAGGGGGCTGGAGACCCAGTACTTC.

The genes are TRBV7-3 and TRBJ2-1, with D maybe TRBD2 (5 bases). This CDR3 contains 15 residues. V lost 3 bases and J lost 8, with 17 bases in between. Looked up from germline, CDR1 is SGHTA and CDR2 is FQGTGA. CDR3 coding DNA: TGTGCCAGCAGCTTTTCAAGCGGACCTTCAGATGAGCAGTTCTTC. Translating gives CASSFSSGPSDEQFF.

The chain combines TRBV12-3 or TRBV12-4 with TRBJ2-7, with no clear D. This CDR3 is 12 amino acids long. V was pared by 4 bases and J by 3 bases, with 7 bases between. CDR3 bases: TGTGCCAGCAGTTCTGGGGTCTACGAGCAGTACTTC. Its translation is CASSSGVYEQYF.

This clonotype was observed a single time. The gene calls are TRBV7-2 and TRBJ2-3; the match to TRBD2 covers 12 bases. The V gene's germline CDR1 is SGHTA and CDR2 FQGNSA. This CDR3 comprises 16 residues. The V gene end was trimmed by 0 bases and the J gene end by 9 bases; junction bases not matched to a gene: 7. CDR3 in amino acids: CASSLARLAGALTQYF. The CDR3 DNA is TGTGCCAGCAGCTTAGCGCGACTAGCGGGAGCCTTAACGCAGTATTTT.

The chain recombines TRBV20-1 with TRBJ2-1, with 13 nucleotides matching TRBD2. V was pared by 1 base and J by 3 bases, with 6 bases of the junction left unmatched. Germline assignment: CDR1 DFQATT and CDR2 SNEGSKA (reference sequence). The CDR3 has 17 amino acids. CDR3 in amino acids: CSARGTSGRGYYNEQFF. In DNA form, the CDR3 reads TGCAGTGCTAGAGGGACTAGCGGGAGAGGGTACTACAATGAGCAGTTCTTC.

V and J are TRBV28 and TRBJ2-1, with D possibly matching TRBD2 (5 bases). Per the germline V gene, CDR1 is MDHEN and CDR2 is SYDVKM. This CDR3 is 13 amino acids long. V shed 3 bases and J shed 9 bases, with 12 bases lying between them. The CDR3 DNA follows: TGTGCCAGCAGTTTTATACGACGGGGTGAGCAGTTCTTC. This codes for CASSFIRRGEQFF.